This passage covers 28 T cell receptor beta chains from one sample sequenced in a study of cytomegalovirus exposure and HLA in healthy donors. The study ran its PCR with 60 Vbeta and 13 Jbeta primers. Repertoires were generated with immunoSEQ multiplex PCR, while TCRdb's copy carries only in-frame clones and drops some. Among 170,000 or so clones listed, over 70% were seen once. Sequenced input: PBMCs. The receptors stem from a man aged 30 to 39 in good health and CMV-seropositive.

This clone was seen a single time. The V and J genes are TRBV4-1 and TRBJ2-1, with D possibly being TRBD2 (6 bases). The CDR3 runs 16 residues. From germline, CDR1 is MGHRA and CDR2 YSYEKL. Trimming removed 4 bases at V and 0 bases at J, with 13 bases between. The CDR3 loop reads CASSLEDGSSYNEQFF. In DNA form, the CDR3 reads TGCGCCAGCAGCCTAGAGGACGGGAGCTCCTACAATGAGCAGTTCTTC.

V gene TRBV18 combines with J gene TRBJ1-5, with 8 bases lining up with TRBD1. The V gene's germline CDR1 is KGHSH and CDR2 LQKENI. The length of the CDR3 is 15 residues. V lost 2 bases and J lost 6; bases outside the gene matches: 6. The CDR3 loop reads CASSPAGGERQPQHF. The CDR3, as DNA: TGTGCCAGCTCACCAGCAGGGGGCGAACGTCAGCCCCAGCATTTT.

This chain links TRBV7-6 with TRBJ2-3, with 14 positions matching TRBD2. The V gene's germline CDR1 is SGHVS and CDR2 FNYEAQ. The CDR3 sequence is 15 residues long. V lost 4 bases to trimming and J lost 7 bases; unmatched junction nucleotides: 4. Here the CDR3 DNA reads TGTGCCAGCAGCTCGGGACTAGCGGGAGTTTATACGCAGTATTTT. This gives the protein CASSSGLAGVYTQYF.

V usage is TRBV7-9 and J usage is TRBJ2-1, with TRBD1 identical over 8 bases. V dropped 4 bases and J dropped 3; count of bases not matched to a gene: 5. CDR3 length: 15 amino acids. The germline V gene has CDR1 SEHNR and CDR2 FQNEAQ (reference sequence). The CDR3 spells CASSSRQGRYNEQFF. CDR3 DNA: TGTGCCAGCAGCTCGAGACAGGGGCGCTACAATGAGCAGTTCTTC.

The rearrangement links TRBV7-9 to TRBJ2-7; 12 nucleotides match TRBD2. Germline CDR1 SEHNR, CDR2 FQNEAQ (reference sequence). This CDR3 has 16 residues. Trimming at V came to 0 bases and at J to 2 bases, leaving 2 bases not matched to a gene. CDR3 sequence reads: CASSLAGLAGPYEQYF. CDR3 coding DNA: TGTGCCAGCAGCTTAGCCGGACTAGCGGGACCCTACGAGCAGTACTTC.

This clone has more than one count but fewer than ten. The chain uses TRBV5-6 and TRBJ1-2; 12 bases fit TRBD1. Germline V gene data show CDR1 as SGHDT and CDR2 as YYEEEE. CDR3 length equals 18 residues. With 1 base clipped from V and 3 bases from J, the junction kept 10 bases outside the gene matches. DNA of the CDR3: TGTGCCAGCAGCTTGCCATCCGGGACAGGGGGCGACGACTATGGCTACACCTTC. Translated: CASSLPSGTGGDDYGYTF.

The rearrangement links TRBV11-3 to TRBJ1-2; no reliable D call. This CDR3 spans 13 amino acids. The V end was cut by 6 bases, the J end by 5 bases, with 13 bases between. CDR1 is SGHNT, CDR2 YENEEA, per germline. The CDR3 sequence is CASRAGVGYGYTF. Written as DNA, the CDR3 is TGTGCCAGCAGAGCCGGGGTTGGGTATGGCTACACCTTC.

In this sample, this clone turned up once. J is TRBJ2-3 and V is TRBV7-9; 7 bases align to TRBD1. This CDR3 has 15 amino acids. With 2 bases clipped from V and 5 bases from J, the junction kept 7 bases outside the gene matches. CDR1 is SEHNR and CDR2 is FQNEAQ in the germline V gene (reference sequence). Written as DNA, the CDR3 is TGTGCCAGCAGCTTAACCCAGGGGGTTGGAGATACGCAGTATTTT. It translates to CASSLTQGVGDTQYF.

The rearrangement joins TRBV9 to TRBJ2-5; D is perhaps TRBD2 (5 bases). The end of the DNA aligns better with TRBJ2-7, so the J call may be wrong. The germline gives CDR1 SGDLS, CDR2 YYNGEE. This CDR3 spans 17 amino acids. The CDR3 bases are TGTGCCAGCAGCGAGAGGCCACTTCAGCGGAGCTCTGACGAGCAGTACTTC. Residues: CASSERPLQRSSDEQYF.

V gene TRBV4-2 combines with J gene TRBJ2-6, with a possible D match to TRBD1 (6 bases). V gave up 0 bases and J gave up 4 bases, with 13 bases separating them. Per germline, CDR1 LGHNA and CDR2 YNFKEQ. This CDR3 is built from 17 residues. CDR3 residues: CASSQDLAGAGANVLTF. In nucleotides, the CDR3 is TGTGCCAGCAGCCAAGATTTGGCAGGGGCCGGGGCCAACGTCCTGACTTTC.

This sequence joins TRBV29-1 and TRBJ2-2, with a weak D call TRBD2 (6 bases). In germline, CDR1 is SQVTM, CDR2 ANQGSEA. The CDR3 is made up of 13 amino acids. Trimming removed 4 bases at V and 1 base at J, with 7 bases between. The DNA for the CDR3 is TGCAGCGTTGTGCGGGAGAACACCGGGGAGCTGTTTTTT. This codes for CSVVRENTGELFF.

This CDR3 is CATMGGGSGGVLYEQYF. The CDR3, as DNA: TGTGCCACCATGGGGGGCGGGAGCGGTGGTGTCTTGTACGAGCAGTACTTC. The chain recombines TRBV21-1 with TRBJ2-7; TRBD2 reflects the table's D call only, with no check against the DNA. TRBV21-1 is noted as a pseudogene. The CDR3 covers 17 residues.

This clone was seen only a few times. The chain carries TRBV6-4 and TRBJ2-2; the D gene is possibly TRBD2 (5 bases). From germline, CDR1 is MRHNA and CDR2 SNTAGT. V gave up 2 bases and J gave up 1 base, with 11 bases separating them. This CDR3 has 16 residues. In DNA, the CDR3 is TGTGCCAGCAGTGACAGGGAGTATGAGAACACCGGGGAGCTGTTTTTT. This encodes CASSDREYENTGELFF.

J is TRBJ2-1 and V is TRBV29-1, with D maybe TRBD1 (6 bases). The ends were cut back, 6 bases at V and 7 bases at J, with 10 bases in the middle. CDR3 size: 11 residues. Germline values: CDR1 SQVTM, CDR2 ANQGSEA. CDR3 in DNA: TGCAGCGTGCGACAGGAGAATGAGCAGTTCTTC. It encodes CSVRQENEQFF.

This clone has just a few counts. V gene TRBV7-9 combines with J gene TRBJ2-7, with 10 bases aligning to TRBD2. From germline, CDR1 is SEHNR and CDR2 FQNEAQ (reference sequence). The CDR3 spans 17 residues. The V gene end was trimmed by 3 bases and the J gene end by 3 bases; junction bases not matched to a gene: 11. CDR3 loop: CASSLLEREGPFYEQYF. The DNA of the CDR3 is TGTGCCAGCAGCTTGTTGGAGCGGGAGGGCCCTTTCTACGAGCAGTACTTC. Supplemented by reference TRBV7-9 and TRBJ2-7, the full variable domain reads DTGVSQNPRHKITKRGQNVTFRCDPISEHNRLYWYRQTLGQGPEFLTYFQNEAQLEKSRLLSDRFSAERPKGSFSTLEIQRTEQGDSAMYLCASSLLEREGPFYEQYFGPGTRLTVT.

This chain links TRBV2 with TRBJ1-5; D remains ambiguous. The CDR3 contains 14 residues. Germline V gene sequence: CDR1 SNHLY, CDR2 FYNNEI. Trimming stripped 5 bases from V and 2 bases from J, with 10 bases between. CDR3: CASSLTSGNQPQHF. CDR3 in DNA: TGTGCCAGCAGTCTTACCTCGGGCAATCAGCCCCAGCATTTT.

CDR3: CASSLEAGRETQYF. In DNA, the CDR3 is TGCGCCAGCAGCTTGGAAGCGGGCCGGGAGACCCAGTACTTC. The rearrangement uses TRBV5-1 and TRBJ2-5; tentatively, D is TRBD2 (6 bases). Germline V gives CDR1 SGHRS, CDR2 YFSETQ. This CDR3 spans 14 amino acids. Trimming took off 0 bases at V and 5 bases at J, with 11 bases between the two ends.

About this clone itself: This same CDR3 is encoded by further DNA sequences in the sample. The chain carries TRBV7-2 and TRBJ2-3; possibly TRBD2 for D (5 bases). V was cut by 2 bases and J by 0 bases, with 9 bases left in between. The CDR3 contains 15 residues. The germline gives CDR1 SGHTA, CDR2 FQGNSA. Here the CDR3 reads CASSLSGVSTDTQYF. CDR3 sequence (DNA): TGTGCCAGCAGCTTAAGCGGAGTAAGCACAGATACGCAGTATTTT.

The rearrangement uses TRBV27 and TRBJ2-1, with a tentative D call TRBD2 (6 bases). CDR1 MNHEY and CDR2 SMNVEV come from the germline V gene (reference sequence). This CDR3 has 16 amino acids. Trimming pared 6 bases from V and 3 bases from J, leaving 18 bases between. As DNA, the CDR3 is TGTGCCAGCAGCCTTAGGGCCTTAGCGGACTACAATGAGCAGTTCTTC. Amino acid sequence: CASSLRALADYNEQFF.

This chain uses TRBV11-2 with TRBJ1-2; D is possibly TRBD1 (5 bases). The CDR3 is 15 residues long. V was pared by 5 bases and J by 0 bases, with 13 bases between. Germline CDR1 and CDR2: SGHAT and FQNNGV. The CDR3 DNA reads as TGTGCCAGCAGCCTCGGGGGGGAAGCTAACTATGGCTACACCTTC. Its translation: CASSLGGEANYGYTF.

The V gene is TRBV7-2, the J gene TRBJ2-5, with 9 bases matching TRBD2. The V segment lost 1 base and the J segment 1 base; nucleotides outside the gene matches: 7. This CDR3 has 17 amino acids. CDR1 SGHTA and CDR2 FQGNSA come from the germline V gene. As DNA, the CDR3 is TGTGCCAGCAGCTTAGACCTCGGGCGGGAGGGCCAAGAGACCCAGTACTTC. Its translation is CASSLDLGREGQETQYF.

This chain links TRBV6-6 with TRBJ1-2; 8 bases match TRBD1. CDR3 length equals 14 residues. From germline, CDR1 is MNHNY and CDR2 SVGAGI (reference sequence). V shed 0 bases, J shed 8 bases, and the junction held 5 bases outside the gene matches. CDR3 DNA: TGTGCCAGCAGTTACTCGACAGGGGTGGAGGGCTACACCTTC. It codes for CASSYSTGVEGYTF.

The genes are TRBV7-9 and TRBJ2-3, with a weak D call TRBD1 (6 bases). This CDR3 region has 15 residues. Germline assignment: CDR1 SEHNR and CDR2 FQNEAQ (reference sequence). V dropped 4 bases and J dropped 2 bases, with 13 bases sitting between them. The CDR3 DNA is TGTGCCAGCAGCTCAGGGGTCGTCCCCACAGATACGCAGTATTTT. Translation gives CASSSGVVPTDTQYF.

The chain is built from TRBV10-3 and TRBJ1-3, with D uncertain. The CDR3 consists of 16 residues. Germline lookup yields CDR1 ENHRY and CDR2 SYGVKD. Trimming took 2 bases from V and 0 from J, leaving 11 bases between them. The CDR3 nucleotides are TGTGCCATCAGTGAGCCGGGAGGTCTCTCTGGAAACACCATATATTTT. Translation: CAISEPGGLSGNTIYF.

V and J are TRBV5-1 and TRBJ1-2; 8 bases are shared with TRBD1. Germline values: CDR1 SGHRS, CDR2 YFSETQ. The CDR3 has 14 amino acids. The V segment lost 4 bases and the J segment 6 bases; nucleotides outside the gene matches: 8. For the CDR3, the DNA is TGCGCCAGCAGCCCCGGGACAGGACCCCATGGCTACACCTTC. Residues: CASSPGTGPHGYTF.

The rearrangement joins TRBV7-8 to TRBJ2-7; D is perhaps TRBD1 (6 bases). Between the trimmed V and J ends, which lost 1 base and 3 bases, there was a span of 10 bases. The CDR3 length is 14 residues. Germline assignment: CDR1 SGHVS and CDR2 FQNEAQ. This CDR3 reads CASSLVGTSYEQYF. The CDR3, as DNA: TGTGCCAGCAGCTTAGTCGGGACAAGCTACGAGCAGTACTTC.

The J gene is TRBJ2-1, the V gene TRBV29-1; TRBD2 agrees at 11 bases. This CDR3 contains 15 residues. The V and J ends lost 7 bases and 0 bases, in that order; junction bases with no gene match: 5. The germline V gene has CDR1 SQVTM and CDR2 ANQGSEA. The CDR3 DNA follows: TGCAGCGAAACGCTAGCGGGAGGCTCCTACAATGAGCAGTTCTTC. It codes for CSETLAGGSYNEQFF.

This chain connects TRBV10-3 to TRBJ1-3; the match to TRBD1 covers 9 bases. Germline V CDR1 and CDR2: ENHRY, SYGVKD. J was trimmed by 4 bases and V by 7 bases; bases with no gene match: 8. The CDR3 sequence is 15 residues long. CDR3 in DNA: TGTGCCATCAAGGAGGGACAGGGTATCGGAAACACCATATATTTT. The encoded protein is CAIKEGQGIGNTIYF.